This T cell receptor (beta chain) appears in the sequencing data of a study of blood T cell repertoires in COVID-19. This CDR3 contains 14 residues. The V gene lost 7 bases and the J gene lost 3 bases, with 12 bases spanning the gap. Germline V gene sequence: CDR1 KGHDR, CDR2 SFDVKD. Profiled with immunoSEQ multiplex PCR; TCRdb holds only in-frame clones, not every one. The top ten hold about 25% of the sample, which has tens of thousands of clones, roughly four fifths seen once. Material: peripheral blood. The source is a human donor with acute or convalescent COVID-19. The donor label of this sample is uncertain. The chain carries TRBV24-1 and TRBJ1-5; D might be TRBD1 (6 bases). The CDR3 reads CATRGGGSNQPQHF. The CDR3 DNA follows: TGTGCCACCAGGGGTGGGGGCTCCAATCAGCCCCAGCATTTT.